This record looks at one T cell receptor beta chain sequence and its context. Its antigen is as yet unknown. The sample belongs to a study of cytomegalovirus exposure and HLA in healthy donors. Study results and caveats: High specificity and sensitivity for cytomegalovirus status were reported for the classifier. The authors reported that TCR beta sequences could predict HLA-A and HLA-B alleles. These predictions were accurate for most subjects in the first cohort. Trimming of TCR beta V- and J-genes showed a link, identified in a later analysis, to a missense DCLRE1C variant. A later analysis revealed that TCR association rates differed between HLA loci, peaking at DRB1 and bottoming out at HLA-C.

Germline V CDR1 and CDR2: LNHDA, SQIVND (reference sequence). With 9 bases clipped from V and 5 bases from J, the junction kept 12 bases outside the gene matches. CDR3 length: 14 residues. Primers included in the PCR were 60 Vbeta and 13 Jbeta primers. Only in-frame clones appear in the TCRdb table, and some are missing; sequencing was by immunoSEQ multiplex PCR. The table includes about 150,000 clones, roughly 80% detected once. The receptor was isolated from a male donor in good health and CMV-seronegative. Sequencing was carried out using PBMCs. The rearrangement links TRBV19 to TRBJ1-1, with 7 bases matching TRBD1. CDR3 DNA sequence: TGTGCCAGCCTTACAGGGGAGAGAAGGACTGAAGCTTTCTTT. Its translation: CASLTGERRTEAFF.